The 13 T cell receptor beta chains below come from one sample, sequenced in a study of neoadjuvant anti-PD-1 for oral cavity cancer. Time point reported: after neoadjuvant nivolumab, at surgical resection. Only in-frame clones appear in the TCRdb table, and some are missing; sequencing was by immunoSEQ multiplex PCR. Of about 14,000 clones in the sample, 60% to 80% were seen once. The source was PBMCs, collected after nivolumab (anti-PD-1) treatment. Receptors were obtained from a person between 35 and 79 years old with oral cavity squamous cell carcinoma.

V and J are TRBV28 and TRBJ1-1; D unclear. V lost 8 bases and J 11 bases, leaving 21 bases between the germline ends. Looked up from germline, CDR1 is MDHEN and CDR2 is SYDVKM. The CDR3 contains 13 residues. CDR3 nucleotide sequence: TGTGCCAGCGTAACCAGAATCGGTAGAATGGCTTTCTTT. Translated, it gives CASVTRIGRMAFF.

This clone was found once. V usage is TRBV9 and J usage is TRBJ2-7; a weak D match, TRBD2 (5 bases). This CDR3 is built from 13 residues. Germline V gene sequence: CDR1 SGDLS, CDR2 YYNGEE. V dropped 2 bases and J dropped 3 bases, with 9 bases sitting between them. CDR3 bases: TGTGCCAGCAGCGTCTTAAGCGGCTACGAGCAGTACTTC. This codes for CASSVLSGYEQYF. Full variable domain (remainder filled in from reference TRBV9 and TRBJ2-7): DSGVTQTPKHLITATGQRVTLRCSPRSGDLSVYWYQQSLDQGLQFLIQYYNGEERAKGNILERFSAQQFPDLHSELNLSSLELGDSALYFCASSVLSGYEQYFGPGTRLTVT.

This clone was found once. The V call is TRBV27, the J call TRBJ2-2; D remains ambiguous. V was pared by 6 bases and J by 7 bases, with 9 bases between. The CDR3 totals 12 residues. Germline V lookup: CDR1 MNHEY, CDR2 SMNVEV (reference sequence). The CDR3 nucleotides read TGTGCCAGCAGCTTAACCCTCGGGGAGCTGTTTTTT. The encoded protein is CASSLTLGELFF.

This clone has just one count. The V and J genes are TRBV5-6 and TRBJ2-4; D remains unclear. There are 16 residues in the CDR3. With 0 bases removed from V and 3 bases from J, the gap between germline ends came to 13 bases. CDR1 is SGHDT, CDR2 YYEEEE, per germline. The CDR3 DNA is TGTGCCAGCAGCTTGGCCCCGGACGGATACAAAAACATTCAGTACTTC. Translating gives CASSLAPDGYKNIQYF.

J is TRBJ2-1 and V is TRBV2; D gene uncertain. There are 14 residues in the CDR3. The ends were cut back, 7 bases at V and 0 bases at J, with 10 bases in the middle. Germline loops: CDR1 SNHLY, CDR2 FYNNEI. The CDR3 region is CASKPMISYNEQFF. The DNA for the CDR3 is TGTGCCAGCAAACCTATGATCTCCTACAATGAGCAGTTCTTC.

The chain has TRBV4-2 and TRBJ1-2; 8 bases align to TRBD1. The germline V gene encodes CDR1 LGHNA and CDR2 YNFKEQ. The length of the CDR3 is 16 residues. V lost 3 bases to trimming and J lost 0 bases; unmatched junction nucleotides: 6. The CDR3 region is CASSQGGTGSNYGYTF. DNA for the CDR3: TGTGCCAGCAGCCAGGGGGGGACAGGTTCTAACTATGGCTACACCTTC.

This chain links TRBV29-1 with TRBJ1-1, with D maybe TRBD1 (5 bases). V was pared by 1 base and J by 1 base, with 10 bases between. CDR1 and CDR2 from the germline V gene are SQVTM and ANQGSEA. The CDR3 contains 14 residues. CDR3 nucleotides: TGCAGCGTTGAAGCCAGGCAGGGGAACACTGAAGCTTTCTTT. Amino acids: CSVEARQGNTEAFF.

The chain is built from TRBV9 and TRBJ1-3; 9 bases match TRBD1. The germline gives CDR1 SGDLS, CDR2 YYNGEE. The CDR3 sequence is 17 residues long. Trimming at V came to 2 bases and at J to 0 bases, leaving 6 bases not matched to a gene. CDR3 in DNA: TGTGCCAGCAGCGTCCGGGACAGGGTCGGCTCTGGAAACACCATATATTTT. As protein: CASSVRDRVGSGNTIYF.

The chain joins TRBV30 to TRBJ1-1; D gene ambiguous. The V gene lost 4 bases and the J gene lost 0 bases, with 12 bases spanning the gap. The germline gives CDR1 GTSNPN, CDR2 SVGIG (reference sequence). The CDR3 length is 14 residues. The CDR3 region is CAWKGRIMNTEAFF. DNA for the CDR3: TGTGCCTGGAAGGGCAGGATAATGAACACTGAAGCTTTCTTT.

The chain has TRBV29-1 and TRBJ2-2; no reliable D call. Deletions cut 7 bases from V and 3 bases from J, with 6 bases between. Per germline, CDR1 SQVTM and CDR2 ANQGSEA. The CDR3 runs 11 residues. CDR3 sequence: CSALYTGELFF. The CDR3 DNA reads TGCAGCGCGTTGTACACCGGGGAGCTGTTTTTT.

The rearrangement links TRBV28 to TRBJ1-1, with a tentative D call TRBD1 (6 bases). The V gene lost 5 bases and the J gene lost 4 bases, with 17 bases spanning the gap. In germline, CDR1 is MDHEN, CDR2 SYDVKM. This CDR3 contains 15 residues. The CDR3 loop is CASSPGGRVGTEAFF. For the CDR3, the DNA is TGTGCCAGCAGTCCTGGGGGCCGGGTAGGCACTGAAGCTTTCTTT.

The V gene is TRBV6-1, the J gene TRBJ2-7, with TRBD1 matching over 8 bases. Germline CDR1 is MNHNS and CDR2 is SASEGT. The J segment lost 6 bases and the V segment lost 6 bases, leaving 13 bases of the junction unmatched. This CDR3 has 15 residues. CDR3 nucleotides: TGTGCCAGCAGGGTCCCACAGGGGGAGTCCGGCGAGCAGTACTTC. This gives the protein CASRVPQGESGEQYF.

Only one count was recorded for this clone. This rearrangement joins TRBV6-1 to TRBJ2-7; 10 bases align to TRBD2. V dropped 4 bases and J dropped 3; count of bases not matched to a gene: 12. Germline V gene lookup returns CDR1 MNHNS and CDR2 SASEGT. The CDR3 spans 17 residues. The CDR3, as DNA: TGTGCCAGCAGTGGAGGGGAAGCGGGAGGGGACCTCTACGAGCAGTACTTC. Residues: CASSGGEAGGDLYEQYF.